These 15 T cell receptor beta chains were sequenced from one sample in a study of breast tumors, draining lymph nodes, adjacent tissues. The lymph nodes were axillary draining lymph nodes from breast cancer patients. TCRdb passed the multiplex PCR reads through MiXCR, listing each CDR3 protein once. The sample includes roughly 130,000 distinct CDR3 sequences, 15% to 20% of them seen just once. Sequencing input: axillary lymph node tissue. The origin of the receptors is a female donor with breast cancer. Some clones in this sample may be carry-over from other donors' samples.

This clonotype counts as medium-sized. This chain's CDR3 is CSADRGSLTYEQYF. The CDR3 region has the DNA TGCAGTGCGGACAGGGGTAGCCTGACCTACGAGCAGTACTTC. This chain uses TRBV20-1 with TRBJ2-7; 9 bases align to TRBD1. V was clipped by 6 bases and J by 2 bases; unmatched bases: 8. The CDR3 has 14 residues. CDR1 is DFQATT and CDR2 is SNEGSKA in the germline V gene (reference sequence).

This clonotype showed up many times. The chain is built from TRBV7-8 and TRBJ1-3; 7 bases are shared with TRBD1. Germline V lookup: CDR1 SGHVS, CDR2 FQNEAQ. This CDR3 comprises 17 residues. V dropped 2 bases and J dropped 4; count of bases not matched to a gene: 11. CDR3 sequence: CASSLTPTGHGGNTIYF. CDR3 bases: TGTGCCAGCAGCTTAACTCCGACAGGGCACGGAGGAAACACCATATATTTT.

This clonotype was recorded at least ten times. This CDR3 reads CASSLAPSWASYEQYF. The DNA of the CDR3 is TGTGCCAGCAGCTTAGCGCCTAGCTGGGCCTCCTACGAGCAGTACTTC. The gene calls are TRBV7-2 and TRBJ2-7, with TRBD2 as a possible D gene (5 bases). Germline V gives CDR1 SGHTA, CDR2 FQGNSA. V was cut by 0 bases and J by 0 bases, with 12 bases left in between. This CDR3 is 16 amino acids long.

This clonotype was seen repeatedly, ten times or more. This chain joins TRBV9 and TRBJ2-3, with D possibly TRBD2 on 5 matching bases. The CDR3 contains 15 residues. V was shortened by 4 bases and J by 0 bases, with 12 bases between the two germline ends. Germline CDR1 and CDR2: SGDLS and YYNGEE. The CDR3 here is CASSRWESSTDTQYF. DNA of the CDR3: TGTGCCAGCAGCCGGTGGGAGAGTAGCACAGATACGCAGTATTTT.

This clonotype was counted at least ten times. The chain combines TRBV18 with TRBJ2-7; D might be TRBD1 (5 bases). This CDR3 is 15 amino acids long. Germline assignment: CDR1 KGHSH and CDR2 LQKENI. Trimming took off 0 bases at V and 3 bases at J, with 12 bases between the two ends. CDR3 nucleotide sequence: TGTGCCAGCTCACCACCGACGTTGGGGCTCTACGAGCAGTACTTC. Translating it yields CASSPPTLGLYEQYF.

This clonotype has a count of ten or more. The chain combines TRBV5-4 with TRBJ1-3; the D is unclear. The germline gives CDR1 SGHNT, CDR2 YYREEE (reference sequence). V shed 10 bases and J shed 8 bases, with 19 bases lying between them. This CDR3 has 13 amino acids. The CDR3 is CAAKREGYDTIYF. The CDR3 DNA is TGTGCCGCCAAACGGGAAGGGTATGACACCATATATTTT.

This chain joins TRBV5-1 and TRBJ2-3, with 8 bases fitting TRBD2. Germline V gives CDR1 SGHRS, CDR2 YFSETQ. J lost 4 bases, V lost 0 bases, and 1 base had no gene match. CDR3 size: 14 residues. This CDR3 is CASSLGLAPDTQYF. CDR3 in DNA: TGCGCCAGCAGCTTGGGACTAGCGCCAGATACGCAGTATTTT.

This sequence joins TRBV6-5 and TRBJ1-3, with D possibly being TRBD1 (5 bases). The V gene lost 0 bases and the J gene lost 2 bases, with 14 bases spanning the gap. This CDR3 contains 17 residues. In germline, CDR1 is MNHEY, CDR2 SVGAGI. DNA of the CDR3: TGTGCCAGCAGTTACTCCGTTGGCAGGGCGGCTGGAAACACCATATATTTT. Its protein is CASSYSVGRAAGNTIYF.

This clonotype has a count of ten or more. The chain employs TRBV6-6 and TRBJ2-1, with 11 bases identical to TRBD2. V shed 2 bases and J 5 bases; nucleotides not matched to a gene: 5. Per the germline V gene, CDR1 is MNHNY and CDR2 is SVGAGI (reference sequence). CDR3 length: 16 amino acids. This CDR3 reads CASSYDLAGGDNEQFF. DNA of the CDR3: TGTGCCAGCAGTTACGACCTAGCGGGAGGAGACAATGAGCAGTTCTTC.

This clonotype appeared a single time. Being one base from a much bigger clone, this may be a read error. The chain recombines TRBV5-6 with TRBJ1-4, with D possibly being TRBD1 (5 bases). This CDR3 has 21 amino acids. The V gene lost 6 bases and the J gene lost 6 bases, with 36 bases spanning the gap. Germline V gives CDR1 SGHDT, CDR2 YYEEEE. CDR3: CASKTDSVEGGVNETYEKLFF. The CDR3 DNA is TGTGCCAGCAAAACTGACAGCGTGGAGGGAGGGGTTAATGAGACATATGAAAAACTGTTTTTT. The entire variable domain, with the rest obtained from reference TRBV5-6 and TRBJ1-4, is as follows: DAGVTQSPTHLIKTRGQQVTLRCSPKSGHDTVSWYQQALGQGPQFIFQYYEEEERQRGNFPDRFSGHQFPNYSSELNVNALLLGDSALYLCASKTDSVEGGVNETYEKLFFGSGTQLSVL.

In its sample, this clonotype was seen a few times. V usage is TRBV5-1 and J usage is TRBJ2-5, with TRBD1 as a possible D gene (6 bases). V lost 0 bases and J lost 5, with 17 bases in between. CDR1 and CDR2 (germline): SGHRS, YFSETQ. This CDR3 is 16 amino acids long. CDR3 nucleotides: TGCGCCAGCAGCTTGGTGGGGGCGAGTCATGCGGAGACCCAGTACTTC. It specifies CASSLVGASHAETQYF.

This clonotype has just a few counts. The chain recombines TRBV30 with TRBJ2-1, with 7 bases matching TRBD2. The CDR3 is 14 residues long. V gave up 1 base and J gave up 5 bases; unmatched junction bases: 5. In germline, CDR1 is GTSNPN, CDR2 SVGIG (reference sequence). The CDR3 nucleotides read TGTGCCTGGAGTGCGGCTAGCGGACACAATGAGCAGTTCTTC. Residues: CAWSAASGHNEQFF.

Ten or more counts support this clonotype. Mismatch with germline at one junction end may stem from a read error. V gene TRBV12-3 or TRBV12-4 combines with J gene TRBJ2-2, with TRBD2 matching 7 bases. The CDR3 spans 13 residues. CDR3 bases: TGCACCACGAATCGGGGAGGGACCGGGGAGCTGTTTTTT. It encodes CTTNRGGTGELFF.

Comments on this clonotype: It may be a read error: a sequence one base away is much more abundant. This CDR3 fails to terminate in the conserved phenylalanine or tryptophan, so it likely reflects a read error. The chain employs TRBV12-3 or TRBV12-4 and TRBJ1-2, with D perhaps TRBD1 (5 bases). V shed 5 bases and J shed 4 bases, with 17 bases lying between them. The CDR3 runs 15 residues. As DNA, the CDR3 is TGTGCCAGCAGTCCCCCCTCGGGCAGGGTCTATGGCTACACCCTC. It specifies CASSPPSGRVYGYTL.

J is TRBJ2-1 and V is TRBV3-1; TRBD2 matches 13 bases. V trimming: 4 bases; J trimming: 8 bases; junction bases outside the gene matches: 2. From germline, CDR1 is LGHDT and CDR2 YNNKEL (reference sequence). This CDR3 has 14 amino acids. The CDR3 reads CASSRGLAGDEQFF. The CDR3 DNA follows: TGTGCCAGCAGCCGAGGACTAGCGGGGGATGAGCAGTTCTTC.